The 3 T cell receptor beta chains below come from one sample, sequenced in a study of control samples from healthy donors and cancer patients. Sequenced by immunoSEQ multiplex PCR; TCRdb stores in-frame clones only, minus some. The sample shows around 95,000 clones, less than 90% of them seen only once. The sequencing input was blood. Receptors originate from a woman between 45 and 65 years old in good health.

The chain links TRBV7-2 to TRBJ2-7; D call uncertain. Germline CDR1 SGHTA, CDR2 FQGNSA. The CDR3 runs to 13 residues. V was shortened by 2 bases and J by 6 bases, with 11 bases between the two germline ends. CDR3 DNA: TGTGCCAGCAGCTTATTGACGGCGAGCGAGCAGTACTTC. Protein: CASSLLTASEQYF.

This chain links TRBV6-6 with TRBJ1-3; 8 nucleotides match TRBD1. The CDR3 covers 15 residues. J was trimmed by 1 base and V by 6 bases; bases with no gene match: 5. Looked up from germline, CDR1 is MNHNY and CDR2 is SVGAGI (reference sequence). The CDR3 DNA reads TGTGCCAGCAGCACTCAGGGGGCGTCTGGAAACACCATATATTTT. Its translation: CASSTQGASGNTIYF.

The gene calls are TRBV5-5 and TRBJ2-5; D not certain. The CDR3 has 11 amino acids. V was shortened by 0 bases and J by 7 bases, with 4 bases between the two germline ends. CDR1 and CDR2 from the germline V gene are SGHKS and YYEKEE (reference sequence). Here the CDR3 reads CASSLGGTQYF. The DNA of the CDR3 is TGTGCCAGCAGCTTGGGTGGGACCCAGTACTTC.